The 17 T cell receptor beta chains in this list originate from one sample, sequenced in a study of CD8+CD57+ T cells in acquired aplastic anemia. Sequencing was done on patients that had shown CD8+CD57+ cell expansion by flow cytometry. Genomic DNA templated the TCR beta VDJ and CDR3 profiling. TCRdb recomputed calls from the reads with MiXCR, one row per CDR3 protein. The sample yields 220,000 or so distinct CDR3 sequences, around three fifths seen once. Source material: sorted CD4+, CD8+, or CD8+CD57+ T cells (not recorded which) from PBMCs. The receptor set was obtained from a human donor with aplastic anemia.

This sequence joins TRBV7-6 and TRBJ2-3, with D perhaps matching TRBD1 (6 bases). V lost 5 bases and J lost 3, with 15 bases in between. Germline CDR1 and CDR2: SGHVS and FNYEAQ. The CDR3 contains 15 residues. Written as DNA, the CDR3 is TGTGCCAGCAGCCTCGACAGGATGTCGACAGATACGCAGTATTTT. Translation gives CASSLDRMSTDTQYF. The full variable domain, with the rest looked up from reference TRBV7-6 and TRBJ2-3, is GAGVSQSPRYKVTKRGQDVALRCDPISGHVSLYWYRQALGQGPEFLTYFNYEAQQDKSGLPNDRFSAERPEGSISTLTIQRTEQRDSAMYRCASSLDRMSTDTQYFGPGTRLTVL.

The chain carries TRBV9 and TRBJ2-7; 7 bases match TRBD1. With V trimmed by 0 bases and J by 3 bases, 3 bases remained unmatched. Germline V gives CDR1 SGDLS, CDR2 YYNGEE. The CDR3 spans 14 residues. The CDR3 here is CASSVVAGGYEQYF. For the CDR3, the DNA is TGTGCCAGCAGCGTAGTGGCAGGGGGCTACGAGCAGTACTTC.

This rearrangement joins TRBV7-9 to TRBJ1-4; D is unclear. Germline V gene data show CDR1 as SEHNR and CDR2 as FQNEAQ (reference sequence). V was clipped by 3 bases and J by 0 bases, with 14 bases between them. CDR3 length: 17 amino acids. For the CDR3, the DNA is TGTGCCAGCAGCTTCTTAGGGATCGCCGCAACTAATGAAAAACTGTTTTTT. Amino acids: CASSFLGIAATNEKLFF.

In DNA form, the CDR3 reads TGTGCCAGTAGACGGACAGGGGGAGATAGCAATCAGCCCCAGCATTTT. Its protein product is CASRRTGGDSNQPQHF. The genes are TRBV19 and TRBJ1-5; 10 nucleotides align to TRBD1. The CDR3 length is 16 residues. Trimming cost V 6 bases and J 0 bases; bases outside gene matches: 5. Per germline, CDR1 LNHDA and CDR2 SQIVND (reference sequence).

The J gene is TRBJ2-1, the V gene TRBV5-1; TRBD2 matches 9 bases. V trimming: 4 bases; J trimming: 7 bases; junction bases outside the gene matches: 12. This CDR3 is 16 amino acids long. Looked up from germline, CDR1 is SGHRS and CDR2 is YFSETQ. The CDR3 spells CASSLETSGTGNEQFF. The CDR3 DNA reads TGCGCCAGCAGCCTTGAGACTAGCGGAACGGGGAATGAGCAGTTCTTC.

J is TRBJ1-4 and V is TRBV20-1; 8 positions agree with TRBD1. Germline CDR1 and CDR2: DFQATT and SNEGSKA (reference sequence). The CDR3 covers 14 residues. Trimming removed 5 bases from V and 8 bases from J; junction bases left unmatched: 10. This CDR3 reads CSAFVRTGWEKLFF. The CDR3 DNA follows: TGCAGTGCTTTTGTCCGGACAGGGTGGGAAAAACTGTTTTTT.

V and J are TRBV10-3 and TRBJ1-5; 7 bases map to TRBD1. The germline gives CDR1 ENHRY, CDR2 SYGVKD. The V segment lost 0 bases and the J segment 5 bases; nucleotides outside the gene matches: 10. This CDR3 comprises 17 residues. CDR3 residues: CAISESRDSHLDQPQHF. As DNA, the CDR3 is TGTGCCATCAGTGAGTCGAGGGACAGCCACCTCGATCAGCCCCAGCATTTT.

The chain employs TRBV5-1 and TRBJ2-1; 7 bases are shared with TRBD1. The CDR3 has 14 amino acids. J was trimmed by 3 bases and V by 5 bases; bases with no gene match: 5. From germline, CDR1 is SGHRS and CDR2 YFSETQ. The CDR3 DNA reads TGCGCCAGCAGGCCAGGGACAGTCTACAATGAGCAGTTCTTC. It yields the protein CASRPGTVYNEQFF.

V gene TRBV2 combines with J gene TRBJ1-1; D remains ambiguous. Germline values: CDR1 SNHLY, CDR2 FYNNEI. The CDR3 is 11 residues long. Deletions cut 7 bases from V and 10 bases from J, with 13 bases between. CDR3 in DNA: TGTGCCAGCAAAAGCTGTCTAGGAGCTTTCTTT. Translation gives CASKSCLGAFF.

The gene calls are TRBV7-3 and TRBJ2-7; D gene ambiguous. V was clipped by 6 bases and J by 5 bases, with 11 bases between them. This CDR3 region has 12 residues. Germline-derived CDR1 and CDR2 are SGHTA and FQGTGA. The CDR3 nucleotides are TGTGCCAGCAGTGCAAGCAGAGACGAGCAGTACTTC. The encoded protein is CASSASRDEQYF.

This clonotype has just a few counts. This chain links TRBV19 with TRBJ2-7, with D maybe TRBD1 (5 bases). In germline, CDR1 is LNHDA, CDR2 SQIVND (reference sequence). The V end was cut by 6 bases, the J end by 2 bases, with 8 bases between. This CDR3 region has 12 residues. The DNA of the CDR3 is TGTGCCAGTAGGGACACTCCCTACGAGCAGTACTTC. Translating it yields CASRDTPYEQYF.

The CDR3 region is CASRRTGEYEKLFF. The CDR3 DNA reads TGTGCCAGTAGGCGGACAGGGGAGTATGAAAAACTGTTTTTT. The chain uses TRBV19 and TRBJ1-4; TRBD1 aligns across 9 bases. This CDR3 is 14 amino acids long. After removal of 6 bases from V and 6 bases from J, the junction contained 5 bases not matched to a gene. In germline, CDR1 is LNHDA, CDR2 SQIVND (reference sequence).

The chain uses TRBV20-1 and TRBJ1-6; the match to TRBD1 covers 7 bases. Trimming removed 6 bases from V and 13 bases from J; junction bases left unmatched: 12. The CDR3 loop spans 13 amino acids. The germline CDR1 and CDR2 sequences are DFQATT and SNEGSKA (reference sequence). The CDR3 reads CSARRGQQFPLHF. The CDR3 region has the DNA TGCAGTGCCCGCCGGGGACAGCAGTTCCCCCTCCACTTT.

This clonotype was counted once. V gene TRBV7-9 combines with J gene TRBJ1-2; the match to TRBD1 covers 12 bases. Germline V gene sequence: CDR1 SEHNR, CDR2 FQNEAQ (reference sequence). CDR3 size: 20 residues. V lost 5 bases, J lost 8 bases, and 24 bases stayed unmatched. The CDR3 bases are TGTGCCAGCAGCCTTAAACGCATTGGCGTCCCGGGACAGGGGGCGGAGGGCTACACCTTC. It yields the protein CASSLKRIGVPGQGAEGYTF.

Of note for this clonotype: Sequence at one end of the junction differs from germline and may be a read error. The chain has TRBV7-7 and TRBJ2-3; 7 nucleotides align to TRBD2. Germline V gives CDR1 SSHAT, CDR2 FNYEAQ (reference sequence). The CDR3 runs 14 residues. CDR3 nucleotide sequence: TGTGCTAGCAGTCGCGGACTAGGCACAGATACGCAGTATTTT. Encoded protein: CASSRGLGTDTQYF.

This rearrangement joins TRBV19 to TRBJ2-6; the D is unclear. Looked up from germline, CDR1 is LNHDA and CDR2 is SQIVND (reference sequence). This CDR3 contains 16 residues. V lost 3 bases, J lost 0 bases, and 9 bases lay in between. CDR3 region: CASSMGSVSGANVLTF. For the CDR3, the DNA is TGTGCCAGTAGTATGGGCAGCGTCTCTGGGGCCAACGTCCTGACTTTC. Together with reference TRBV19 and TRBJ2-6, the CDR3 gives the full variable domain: DGGITQSPKYLFRKEGQNVTLSCEQNLNHDAMYWYRQDPGQGLRLIYYSQIVNDFQKGDIAEGYSVSREKKESFPLTVTSAQKNPTAFYLCASSMGSVSGANVLTFGAGSRLTVL.

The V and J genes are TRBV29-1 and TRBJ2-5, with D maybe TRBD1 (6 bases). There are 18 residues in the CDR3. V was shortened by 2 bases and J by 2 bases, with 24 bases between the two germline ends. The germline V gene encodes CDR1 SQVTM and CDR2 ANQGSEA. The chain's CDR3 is CSVERASSGWDTQETQYF. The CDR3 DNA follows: TGCAGCGTTGAACGTGCCAGTAGTGGCTGGGACACTCAAGAGACCCAGTACTTC.